One and the same sample provided the 16 T cell receptor beta chains below, sequenced in a study of tumor-infiltrating lymphocytes in primary liver carcinoma. Germline DNA was also extracted, while the blood RNA originated from unsorted whole blood. Starting material of 400 to 600 ng total RNA yielded TCR beta cDNA via a constant-region primer. Three-round nested multiplex PCR performed with slightly modified ARM-PCR produced the TCR beta libraries. Use of TRBV1-TRBV30 forward primers with a C-beta reverse primer characterized the first two PCR rounds, which lasted nine to eleven cycles each. From the multiplex PCR reads, TCRdb called clonotypes with MiXCR, one entry per CDR3 protein. The sample holds about 330,000 distinct CDR3 sequences, around 60% seen once. Specimen: peripheral blood. The receptors originated from a middle-aged man with primary liver carcinoma and hepatitis B virus infection.

Turning to this clonotype: A read error is possible here, since a much larger clone lies one base away. The J gene is TRBJ2-1, the V gene TRBV5-1; 7 bases line up with TRBD2. Per the germline V gene, CDR1 is SGHRS and CDR2 is YFSETQ. The CDR3 totals 16 residues. The CDR3 sequence: CASSLVSGMQGNEKFF. DNA for the CDR3: TGCGCCAGCAGCTTGGTAAGCGGGATGCAAGGGAATGAGAAGTTCTTC.

To note about this clonotype: The CDR3 ends on some other residue instead of the conserved phenylalanine or tryptophan, so this is likely a read error. The chain uses TRBV10-2 and TRBJ2-7, with 9 bases aligning to TRBD1. CDR3 size: 19 residues. Germline V CDR1 and CDR2: WSHSY, SAAADI. With 0 bases clipped from V and 2 bases from J, the junction kept 14 bases outside the gene matches. CDR3 in amino acids: CASSESEMRPGTGTYEQYL. CDR3 in DNA: TGCGCCAGCAGTGAGTCCGAGATGCGCCCAGGGACAGGGACCTACGAGCAGTACCTC.

The table lists this clonotype with a few counts. Just one base apart from a much larger clone, this may be a read error. The rearrangement links TRBV4-3 to TRBJ1-3; 7 bases match TRBD1. The germline gives CDR1 LGHNA, CDR2 YSLEER. CDR3 length: 17 residues. CDR3 loop: CASSQDGGRGYGSTIYF. As DNA, the CDR3 is TGCGCCAGCAGCCAAGATGGCGGCAGGGGGTATGGAAGCACCATATATTTT.

The chain combines TRBV18 with TRBJ2-5; no clear D. V was cut by 6 bases and J by 0 bases, with 14 bases left in between. The length of the CDR3 is 15 residues. Germline CDR1 reads KGHSH; CDR2 reads LQKENI. CDR3 protein: CASSLTGLYQETQYF. CDR3 sequence (DNA): TGTGCCAGCTCCTTAACCGGATTGTACCAAGAGACCCAGTACTTC. Filled out from reference TRBV18 and TRBJ2-5, the complete variable domain reads NAGVMQNPRHLVRRRGQEARLRCSPMKGHSHVYWYRQLPEEGLKFMVYLQKENIIDESGMPKERFSAEFPKEGPSILRIQQVVRGDSAAYFCASSLTGLYQETQYFGPGTRLLVL.

The chain has TRBV6-1 and TRBJ1-4; 8 bases match TRBD1. The CDR3 runs to 14 residues. Germline assignment: CDR1 MNHNS and CDR2 SASEGT. The V and J ends lost 4 bases and 5 bases, in that order; junction bases with no gene match: 3. CDR3 region: CASSVDRENEKLFF. The CDR3 DNA reads as TGTGCCAGCAGTGTGGACAGGGAGAATGAAAAACTGTTTTTT.

Regarding this clonotype: This may arise from a read error, as a much more abundant clone is one base away. The J gene is TRBJ2-2, the V gene TRBV12-3 or TRBV12-4, with 9 positions matching TRBD2. The CDR3 length is 15 residues. After removal of 10 bases from V and 1 base from J, the junction contained 7 bases not matched to a gene. CDR3 protein: CAIRQAGGNTGELFF. The CDR3 coding sequence is TGTGCCATCAGACAAGCGGGAGGGAACACCGGGGAGCTGTTTTTT.

To note about this clonotype: Possible read error: a much larger clone is one base away. The genes are TRBV6-1 and TRBJ2-7; TRBD1 aligns across 8 bases. The CDR3 has 15 residues. V dropped 10 bases and J dropped 0; count of bases not matched to a gene: 11. CDR1 and CDR2 from the germline V gene are MNHNS and SASEGT. Here the CDR3 DNA reads TGTGCCAACATTAGGACAGGGACAAGCTCCTACGAGCAGTACTTC. Amino acid sequence: CANIRTGTSSYEQYF.

The genes are TRBV5-1 and TRBJ2-2, with TRBD2 identical over 14 bases. CDR1 and CDR2 (germline): SGHRS, YFSETQ. J lost 0 bases, V lost 4 bases, and 11 bases had no gene match. The CDR3 loop spans 20 amino acids. The CDR3 DNA is TGCGCCAGCAGCCTGACTAGCGGGAGGGACTTTTTCGCGAACACCGGGGAGCTGTTTTTT. Its protein is CASSLTSGRDFFANTGELFF.

Details on this clonotype: Given the absence of the conserved phenylalanine or tryptophan at the CDR3 end, a read error is likely. The chain carries TRBV11-3 and TRBJ2-5; D unclear. The J call is doubtful: the DNA matches TRBJ2-1 better. Germline V CDR1 and CDR2: SGHNT, YENEEA. The CDR3 consists of 17 residues. The CDR3 nucleotides read TGTGCCAGCAGCTTAGAGTGGCAGCTTACCCAGGTCAATGAGCAGTTCCTC. The encoded protein is CASSLEWQLTQVNEQFL.

Many counts were recorded for this clonotype. For the CDR3, the DNA is TGTGCCAGCAGGGACCCGGGACTTAGCTCCTACAATGAGCAGTTCTTC. Protein: CASRDPGLSSYNEQFF. The chain is built from TRBV12-3 or TRBV12-4 and TRBJ2-1; tentatively, D is TRBD2 (6 bases). The CDR3 length is 16 residues. V was cut by 6 bases and J by 0 bases, with 15 bases left in between.

This clonotype appeared once. Relative to the germline gene, one junction end is altered; a read error may explain this. The chain links TRBV10-3 to TRBJ2-3, with 13 bases lining up with TRBD2. Germline V gene sequence: CDR1 ENHRY, CDR2 SYGVKD. This CDR3 spans 17 amino acids. This chain's CDR3 is CAISEIRTSGSTDTQCF. The CDR3 bases are TGTGCCATCAGTGAGATCAGGACTAGCGGGAGCACAGATACGCAGTGTTTT.

For this clonotype: This likely comes from a read error, as the CDR3 has no conserved phenylalanine or tryptophan at its end. The CDR3 reads CASSYQGSSYNEQYL. CDR3 bases: TGCGCCAGCAGTTACCAAGGGAGCTCCTACAATGAGCAGTACTTA. The chain carries TRBV4-3 and TRBJ2-7; perhaps TRBD2 as D (5 bases). The CDR3 runs to 15 residues. The V and J ends lost 6 bases and 7 bases respectively, with 22 bases between them. The germline gives CDR1 LGHNA, CDR2 YSLEER.

The chain employs TRBV5-1 and TRBJ2-2, with D perhaps TRBD1 or TRBD2 (5 bases each). Trimming left V 4 bases short and J 8 bases short, with 12 bases between. Germline loops: CDR1 SGHRS, CDR2 YFSETQ. The CDR3 sequence is 13 residues long. CDR3 sequence: CASSLGAEGELFF. The CDR3 nucleotides read TGCGCCAGCAGCCTCGGGGCTGAGGGGGAGCTGTTTTTT.

A remark on this clonotype: A much larger clone lies one base from this, so it may be a read error. The chain employs TRBV4-2 and TRBJ2-5; 9 nucleotides align to TRBD1. The CDR3 consists of 16 residues. After removal of 1 base from V and 5 bases from J, the junction contained 8 bases not matched to a gene. The germline gives CDR1 LGHNA, CDR2 YNFKEQ. CDR3 bases: TGTGCCAGCAGCCAAGCCAGGGACAGGGCTGGGGAGACCCAGTACTTC. It yields the protein CASSQARDRAGETQYF.

Of note for this clonotype: A much larger clone sits a single nucleotide away, making a read error possible. The rearrangement uses TRBV28 and TRBJ1-6, with a possible D match to TRBD1 (5 bases). The CDR3 extends over 14 amino acids. The germline gives CDR1 MDHEN, CDR2 SYDVKM. The CDR3 DNA reads TGTGGCAGCGGCACCGGGACGGGGAAGAGACCCCTCCACTTT. It yields the protein CGSGTGTGKRPLHF.

This clonotype was seen many times. The J gene is TRBJ2-7, the V gene TRBV5-6; 13 bases line up with TRBD2. This CDR3 has 18 residues. V lost 2 bases to trimming and J lost 2 bases; unmatched junction nucleotides: 10. Germline CDR1 and CDR2: SGHDT and YYEEEE. Here the CDR3 DNA reads TGTGCCAGCAGCTTCCCCCGACTAGCGGGAGGTGTGACCTACGAGCAGTACTTC. The encoded protein is CASSFPRLAGGVTYEQYF.